The T cell receptor beta chain under discussion was sequenced for a study of cytomegalovirus exposure and HLA in healthy donors. Study outcomes and limitations: Most TCR sequences were rare, but some public TCRs occurred in many donors.

Primers: 60 Vbeta forward and 13 Jbeta reverse. Original methodology: There were about 86 million unique TCR beta chains by a later count, and around 10 million of them were shared. The protocol was immunoSEQ multiplex PCR, while the TCRdb copy is restricted to in-frame clones and leaves out a portion. That table supplies the V and J calls and clone size; D and trimming were determined from the DNA. Counted here are about 170,000 clones, just over 70% occurring once; the ten biggest clones make up about 2.5%. Germline V gene lookup returns CDR1 LNHDA and CDR2 SQIVND (reference sequence). The CDR3 is 14 amino acids. V gave up 5 bases and J gave up 5 bases, with 14 bases separating them. On this clone itself: Its target is not known.

This sequence joins TRBV19 and TRBJ2-3; the D gene is possibly TRBD2 (6 bases). Sample: PBMCs. This TCR was recovered from a human donor in good health. CDR3 coding DNA: TGTGCCAGTAGTCCCGCGGGACTCCAAGATACGCAGTATTTT. As protein: CASSPAGLQDTQYF.